Listed below are T cell receptor beta chains from one sample, sequenced in a study of T-cell reconstitution after alpha-beta-depleted transplantation in children. TCRdb redid the calling of the PCR reads with MiXCR, one entry per CDR3 protein. This sample has fewer than 550,000 distinct CDR3 sequences, with roughly 10% found just once. The specimen comprised PBMCs, mostly from graft donor cells, sampled 180 days after TCRalphabeta/CD19-depleted stem cell transplant. The receptors originated from a female patient aged 2-9 years who had a stem cell transplant for aplastic anemia, so the T cells may come from the graft donor. The CDR3 runs from the conserved cysteine through the conserved F or W. D genes are given only for firm matches. The size entry is marked missing in some rows and otherwise reads once, few, many or a size class.

J gene: TRBJ2-4; V gene: TRBV7-2; D gene: NA; clone size: few; CDR3 DNA: TGTGCCAGCAGCCCCTCTCCGGCGGTCTCCCCGTACTTC; CDR3 protein: CASSPSPAVSPYF
J gene: TRBJ2-1; V gene: TRBV12-3/TRBV12-4; D gene: TRBD1; clone size: NA; CDR3 DNA: TGTGCCAGCAGTGGGACAGGAGGGAACAATGAGCAGTTCTTC; CDR3 protein: CASSGTGGNNEQFF
J gene: TRBJ2-3; V gene: TRBV7-8; D gene: NA; clone size: NA; CDR3 DNA: TGTGCCAGCAGCCACGCCACAGATACGCAGTATTTT; CDR3 protein: CASSHATDTQYF
J gene: TRBJ1-4; V gene: TRBV7-2; D gene: TRBD1; clone size: NA; CDR3 DNA: TGTGCCAGCAGCCCAGACAGGGTACTTCGGGAAAAACTGTTTTTT; CDR3 protein: CASSPDRVLREKLFF
J gene: TRBJ1-2; V gene: TRBV4-3; D gene: NA; clone size: NA; CDR3 DNA: TGCGCCAGCAGCCCCCTCAACCCAGGGGTCTATGGCTACACCTTC; CDR3 protein: CASSPLNPGVYGYTF
J gene: TRBJ2-4; V gene: TRBV28; D gene: TRBD1; clone size: many; CDR3 DNA: TGTGCCAGCAGTTTGACAGGGGCTAAAAACATTCAGTACTTC; CDR3 protein: CASSLTGAKNIQYF
J gene: TRBJ1-4; V gene: TRBV12-3/TRBV12-4; D gene: NA; clone size: NA; CDR3 DNA: TGTGCCAGCAGTTTGGAAGCTTACGGGGAAAAACTGTTTTTT; CDR3 protein: CASSLEAYGEKLFF
J gene: TRBJ1-1; V gene: TRBV19; D gene: NA; clone size: NA; CDR3 DNA: TGTGCCACCTCTGTCGGGTTCTCTGAAGCTTTCTTT; CDR3 protein: CATSVGFSEAFF
J gene: TRBJ1-5; V gene: TRBV28; D gene: NA; clone size: NA; CDR3 DNA: TGTGCCAGCAGCTCCAGCAGGGCGGTACAGCCCCAGCATTTT; CDR3 protein: CASSSSRAVQPQHF
J gene: TRBJ2-2; V gene: TRBV24-1; D gene: TRBD2; clone size: NA; CDR3 DNA: TGTGCCACCAGTCGCAGGACTAGCGGGCGAGGTCACACCGGGGAGCTGTTTTTT; CDR3 protein: CATSRRTSGRGHTGELFF
J gene: TRBJ2-5; V gene: TRBV6-5; D gene: NA; clone size: many; CDR3 DNA: TGTGCCAGCAGTCAGATAGGAGGCGGGTACCAAGAGACCCAGTACTTC; CDR3 protein: CASSQIGGGYQETQYF
J gene: TRBJ2-1; V gene: TRBV27; D gene: TRBD2; clone size: NA; CDR3 DNA: TGTGCCAGCAGCAAGACTAGCGGGAGGATGACCTACAATGAGCAGTTCTTC; CDR3 protein: CASSKTSGRMTYNEQFF
J gene: TRBJ1-1; V gene: TRBV27; D gene: TRBD1; clone size: NA; CDR3 DNA: TGTGCCAGCTGGGACAGCTTTACTGAAGCTTTCTTT; CDR3 protein: CASWDSFTEAFF
J gene: TRBJ2-3; V gene: TRBV20-1; D gene: TRBD2; clone size: NA; CDR3 DNA: TGCAGTGCTAGAGATCTCACGACTAGCGGGAGGGATACGCAGTATTTT; CDR3 protein: CSARDLTTSGRDTQYF
J gene: TRBJ2-7; V gene: TRBV5-1; D gene: TRBD1; clone size: few; CDR3 DNA: TGCGCCAGCAGCTTGGGACAGGGGGGCTTCGAGCAGTACTTC; CDR3 protein: CASSLGQGGFEQYF
J gene: TRBJ2-7; V gene: TRBV28; D gene: NA; clone size: few; CDR3 DNA: TGTGCCAGCAGTTTACAGGATCGCTACGAGCAGTACTTC; CDR3 protein: CASSLQDRYEQYF
J gene: TRBJ2-3; V gene: TRBV7-2; D gene: NA; clone size: NA; CDR3 DNA: TGTGCCAGCAGCCTTCCCTATACTAGCACAGATACGCAGTATTTT; CDR3 protein: CASSLPYTSTDTQYF
J gene: TRBJ2-1; V gene: TRBV6-1; D gene: TRBD2; clone size: NA; CDR3 DNA: TGTGCCAGCAGCCTCGGCCCCGGGAGGGCCTACAATGAGCAGTTCTTC; CDR3 protein: CASSLGPGRAYNEQFF
J gene: TRBJ2-2; V gene: TRBV6-2/TRBV6-3; D gene: TRBD2; clone size: few; CDR3 DNA: TGTGCCAGCAGCTCCCCCCGGCGGGAGTGGAAGCGCGCGAACACCGGGGAGCTGTTTTTT; CDR3 protein: CASSSPRREWKRANTGELFF
J gene: TRBJ2-3; V gene: TRBV12-3/TRBV12-4; D gene: TRBD2; clone size: NA; CDR3 DNA: TGTGCCAGCAATTTAGGTAGCGGGAGATCGACAGATACGCAGTATTTT; CDR3 protein: CASNLGSGRSTDTQYF
J gene: TRBJ2-1; V gene: TRBV7-2; D gene: NA; clone size: many; CDR3 DNA: TGTGCCAGCAGCTTAGTGGGGTCGGAGGGCTACAATGAGCAGTTCTTC; CDR3 protein: CASSLVGSEGYNEQFF
J gene: TRBJ2-7; V gene: TRBV28; D gene: NA; clone size: NA; CDR3 DNA: TGTGCCAGCTCGCCCCAGGGGGGAGTCTCCTACGAGCAGTACTTC; CDR3 protein: CASSPQGGVSYEQYF
J gene: TRBJ1-2; V gene: TRBV7-2; D gene: NA; clone size: few; CDR3 DNA: TGTGCCAGCAGCTCAACTATCTTCCGGAACTATGGCTACACCTTC; CDR3 protein: CASSSTIFRNYGYTF
J gene: TRBJ2-6; V gene: TRBV7-2; D gene: NA; clone size: NA; CDR3 DNA: TGTGCCAGCAGGGGGGGTCCTCTTTCTGGGGCCAACGTCCTGACTTTC; CDR3 protein: CASRGGPLSGANVLTF
J gene: TRBJ1-1; V gene: TRBV7-9; D gene: NA; clone size: NA; CDR3 DNA: TGTGCCAGCAGCAAAGACATCCTGGGGACTGAAGCTTTCTTT; CDR3 protein: CASSKDILGTEAFF
J gene: TRBJ2-2; V gene: TRBV27; D gene: TRBD2; clone size: many; CDR3 DNA: TGTGCCAGCAGTCCGTTCGGACTAGCGGGAGGTGGCACCGGGGAGCTGTTTTTT; CDR3 protein: CASSPFGLAGGGTGELFF
J gene: TRBJ2-3; V gene: TRBV11-2; D gene: TRBD2; clone size: few; CDR3 DNA: TGTGCCAGCAGCTTACTCCCCTCGGCTAGCGGGAGGGCCGACACAGATACGCAGTATTTT; CDR3 protein: CASSLLPSASGRADTDTQYF
J gene: TRBJ2-1; V gene: TRBV28; D gene: TRBD2; clone size: many; CDR3 DNA: TGTGCCAGCAGCCCCATCCCGGGGACTAGCGGGATCAATGAGCAGTTCTTC; CDR3 protein: CASSPIPGTSGINEQFF
J gene: TRBJ1-1; V gene: TRBV10-3; D gene: TRBD1; clone size: NA; CDR3 DNA: TGTGCCATCAGTCCAGGGGGTGCTGAAGCTTTCTTT; CDR3 protein: CAISPGGAEAFF
J gene: TRBJ1-5; V gene: TRBV5-5; D gene: TRBD1; clone size: few; CDR3 DNA: TGTGCCAGCAGCCTCGAGGGGGCAAACTTCAATCAGCCCCAGCATTTT; CDR3 protein: CASSLEGANFNQPQHF
J gene: TRBJ2-2; V gene: TRBV4-3; D gene: NA; clone size: few; CDR3 DNA: TGCGCCAGCAGCCAGACAGGTACCGGGGAGCTGTTTTTT; CDR3 protein: CASSQTGTGELFF
J gene: TRBJ2-3; V gene: TRBV4-3; D gene: TRBD2; clone size: NA; CDR3 DNA: TGCGCCAGCAGCCAAGGTTTCCTAGCGGGGAGCACAGATACGCAGTATTTT; CDR3 protein: CASSQGFLAGSTDTQYF
J gene: TRBJ2-7; V gene: TRBV28; D gene: NA; clone size: few; CDR3 DNA: TGTGCCAGCCTCGGGCGGGGCGCGCCTAACTCCTACGAGCAGTACTTC; CDR3 protein: CASLGRGAPNSYEQYF
J gene: TRBJ1-4; V gene: TRBV7-8; D gene: NA; clone size: NA; CDR3 DNA: TGTGCCAGCAGCTTAAACGGACCTGCAACTAATGAAAAACTGTTTTTT; CDR3 protein: CASSLNGPATNEKLFF
J gene: TRBJ2-3; V gene: TRBV5-1; D gene: NA; clone size: few; CDR3 DNA: TGCGCCAGCAGCTTGGGAAATGAACGAACAGATACGCAGTATTTT; CDR3 protein: CASSLGNERTDTQYF
J gene: TRBJ2-2; V gene: TRBV28; D gene: TRBD2; clone size: few; CDR3 DNA: TGTGCCAGCAGTACCAGACTAGCGGTGAACACCGGGGAGCTGTTTTTT; CDR3 protein: CASSTRLAVNTGELFF
J gene: TRBJ2-7; V gene: TRBV5-1; D gene: NA; clone size: few; CDR3 DNA: TGCGCCAGCAGCTTGTGGGGGCAGGGATTGAACGAGCAGTACTTC; CDR3 protein: CASSLWGQGLNEQYF
J gene: TRBJ2-1; V gene: TRBV10-3; D gene: NA; clone size: NA; CDR3 DNA: TGTGCCATCAGTGACAGTCCAGGGTTTTGGACTATACTATCCAATGAGCAGTTCTTC; CDR3 protein: CAISDSPGFWTILSNEQFF
J gene: TRBJ2-5; V gene: TRBV9; D gene: TRBD2; clone size: NA; CDR3 DNA: TGTGCCAGCAGCGCCCTTGTGGCTAGCGGGAAAGAAGGCCAAGAGACCCAGTACTTC; CDR3 protein: CASSALVASGKEGQETQYF
J gene: TRBJ2-5; V gene: TRBV28; D gene: NA; clone size: few; CDR3 DNA: TGTGCCAGCAGTTTACAGCGGAGCGGGGAGACCCAGTACTTC; CDR3 protein: CASSLQRSGETQYF
J gene: TRBJ1-2; V gene: TRBV7-9; D gene: NA; clone size: NA; CDR3 DNA: TGTGCCAGCAGCCCTACTGGAAGGCAAGCTAACTATGGCTACACCTTC; CDR3 protein: CASSPTGRQANYGYTF
J gene: TRBJ1-2; V gene: TRBV27; D gene: NA; clone size: few; CDR3 DNA: TGTGCCAGCAGCCAGGGGTCGGGACAAGGCCGCGCTGGCTACACCTTC; CDR3 protein: CASSQGSGQGRAGYTF
J gene: TRBJ1-2; V gene: TRBV6-5; D gene: NA; clone size: NA; CDR3 DNA: TGTGCCAGCAGTTACTTTCCGCGGCCATTCCCCCACTATGGCTACACCTTC; CDR3 protein: CASSYFPRPFPHYGYTF
J gene: TRBJ2-3; V gene: TRBV6-2/TRBV6-3; D gene: TRBD2; clone size: NA; CDR3 DNA: TGTGCCAGCAGTTACGAAGGAGGACTAGCGTCTAGCACAGATACGCAGTATTTT; CDR3 protein: CASSYEGGLASSTDTQYF
J gene: TRBJ2-1; V gene: TRBV5-6; D gene: TRBD2; clone size: few; CDR3 DNA: TGTGCCAGCAGCTTGGGGACTAGCGGGAGGTTCTACAATGAGCAGTTCTTC; CDR3 protein: CASSLGTSGRFYNEQFF
J gene: TRBJ2-5; V gene: TRBV7-6; D gene: TRBD2; clone size: once; CDR3 DNA: TGTGCCAGCAGCTTAGACGCGCCAGCGGGAGGGCCAGAGACCCAGTACTTC; CDR3 protein: CASSLDAPAGGPETQYF
J gene: TRBJ2-1; V gene: TRBV20-1; D gene: NA; clone size: NA; CDR3 DNA: TGCAGTGCTAGAGGGGGGGCGGGCAATGAGCAGTTCTTC; CDR3 protein: CSARGGAGNEQFF